These 7 T cell receptor beta chains originate from one sample sequenced in a study of cytomegalovirus exposure and HLA in healthy donors. 60 Vbeta and 13 Jbeta primers were used in PCR. The protocol was immunoSEQ multiplex PCR, while the TCRdb copy is restricted to in-frame clones and leaves out a portion. The sample shows under 75,000 clones, about nine tenths of them seen only once. The sequenced sample was PBMCs. These receptors all stem from a woman aged 25 to 39 in good health and CMV-seronegative.

The gene calls are TRBV19 and TRBJ1-4, with 7 bases aligning to TRBD1. The trim removed 6 bases at V and 5 bases at J, leaving 6 bases unmatched. This CDR3 spans 14 amino acids. Germline V gene sequence: CDR1 LNHDA, CDR2 SQIVND (reference sequence). CDR3 nucleotide sequence: TGTGCCAGTAGAGGGACAGACCCAAATGAAAAACTGTTTTTT. This gives the protein CASRGTDPNEKLFF.

The chain has TRBV5-1 and TRBJ2-3, with D tentatively TRBD1 (6 bases). Trimming removed 4 bases from V and 0 bases from J, with 15 bases in between. Per germline, CDR1 SGHRS and CDR2 YFSETQ. The CDR3 totals 16 residues. The CDR3 here is CASSRRQASSTDTQYF. The CDR3 coding sequence is TGCGCCAGCAGCCGTCGACAGGCATCTAGCACAGATACGCAGTATTTT.

This chain uses TRBV30 with TRBJ2-3; weak D call: TRBD2 (6 bases). The CDR3 totals 15 residues. V gave up 4 bases and J gave up 0 bases, with 14 bases separating them. Germline values: CDR1 GTSNPN, CDR2 SVGIG (reference sequence). The CDR3: CAWIVEGSSTDTQYF. The CDR3 coding sequence is TGTGCCTGGATAGTGGAGGGTTCAAGCACAGATACGCAGTATTTT.

J is TRBJ2-1 and V is TRBV6-5; D ambiguous. This CDR3 region has 16 residues. The V end lost 0 bases, the J end lost 4 bases, and 13 bases lay between the germline ends. Per the germline V gene, CDR1 is MNHEY and CDR2 is SVGAGI. The DNA of the CDR3 is TGTGCCAGCAGTTACTCTGTGGCGAGACTTTACAATGAGCAGTTCTTC. Translating gives CASSYSVARLYNEQFF.

The V call is TRBV27, the J call TRBJ2-1, with no clear D. CDR1 is MNHEY and CDR2 is SMNVEV in the germline V gene (reference sequence). The V end lost 3 bases, the J end lost 1 base, and 7 bases lay between the germline ends. This CDR3 is built from 14 residues. The CDR3 loop reads CASSLGSSYNEQFF. The DNA of the CDR3 is TGTGCCAGCAGTTTGGGCAGTTCCTACAATGAGCAGTTCTTC.

The J gene is TRBJ2-7, the V gene TRBV4-1; the D gene is possibly TRBD2 (6 bases). This CDR3 has 16 residues. V was shortened by 4 bases and J by 2 bases, with 18 bases between the two germline ends. Germline values: CDR1 MGHRA, CDR2 YSYEKL. The CDR3 DNA reads as TGCGCCAGCAGCCCGGGGGACTCGCCTTTCGCCTACGAGCAGTACTTC. It translates to CASSPGDSPFAYEQYF.

The chain is built from TRBV15 and TRBJ2-7, with D perhaps matching TRBD2 (5 bases). Per germline, CDR1 LNHNV and CDR2 YYDKDF (reference sequence). Deletions cut 0 bases from V and 5 bases from J, with 11 bases between. The CDR3 spans 14 residues. CDR3 residues: CATSRDRGVHEQYF. CDR3 sequence (DNA): TGTGCCACCAGCAGAGATCGGGGAGTCCACGAGCAGTACTTC.